These 17 T cell receptor beta chains originate from one sample sequenced in a study of cytomegalovirus exposure and HLA in healthy donors. Amplification used 60 Vbeta primers and 13 Jbeta primers. Profiled with immunoSEQ multiplex PCR; TCRdb holds only in-frame clones, not every one. The sample includes about 190,000 clones, 78% of them seen just once. The specimen was PBMCs. The receptors derive from a woman between 25 and 40 years old in good health and CMV-seropositive.

The genes are TRBV5-6 and TRBJ1-2, with D tentatively TRBD1 (6 bases). CDR3 length: 15 amino acids. CDR1 and CDR2 (germline): SGHDT, YYEEEE. V was cut by 6 bases and J by 4 bases, with 19 bases left in between. Here the CDR3 DNA reads TGTGCCAGCACGAAATCAGGGGCAAGGAGCTATGGCTACACCTTC. Translating gives CASTKSGARSYGYTF.

CDR3: CAWSLGQWALSGNTIYF. DNA of the CDR3: TGTGCCTGGAGCCTGGGCCAGTGGGCCCTCTCTGGAAACACCATATATTTT. V and J are TRBV30 and TRBJ1-3; D unclear. Germline V gives CDR1 GTSNPN, CDR2 SVGIG (reference sequence). CDR3 length: 17 amino acids. The V end was cut by 3 bases, the J end by 0 bases, with 18 bases between. The full variable domain, rest sourced from reference TRBV30 and TRBJ1-3, is SQTIHQWPATLVQPVGSPLSLECTVEGTSNPNLYWYRQAAGRGLQLLFYSVGIGQISSEVPQNLSASRPQDRQFILSSKKLLLSDSGFYLCAWSLGQWALSGNTIYFGEGSWLTVV.

The V gene is TRBV11-2, the J gene TRBJ2-3; the match to TRBD2 covers 13 bases. Germline CDR1 SGHAT, CDR2 FQNNGV. The ends lost 2 bases at V and 0 bases at J; junction bases unmatched: 2. This CDR3 has 17 amino acids. CDR3 residues: CASSLRTSGGSTDTQYF. The CDR3 coding sequence is TGTGCCAGCAGCTTAAGGACTAGCGGGGGAAGCACAGATACGCAGTATTTT.

The chain combines TRBV2 with TRBJ2-3; D perhaps matches TRBD2 (5 bases). The CDR3 contains 15 residues. Germline assignment: CDR1 SNHLY and CDR2 FYNNEI. Between the trimmed V and J ends, which lost 8 bases and 2 bases, there was a span of 17 bases. This chain's CDR3 is CASGAERLNTDTQYF. CDR3 nucleotide sequence: TGTGCCAGCGGAGCAGAGCGGCTGAACACAGATACGCAGTATTTT.

Here the CDR3 reads CASSQGLAGGYEQFF. CDR3 bases: TGTGCCAGCAGCCAAGGACTAGCGGGGGGCTATGAGCAGTTCTTC. The chain carries TRBV16 and TRBJ2-1, with 14 bases lining up with TRBD2. The CDR3 totals 15 residues. CDR1 KGHSY and CDR2 FQNENV come from the germline V gene. V gave up 2 bases and J gave up 8 bases; unmatched junction bases: 2.

This sequence joins TRBV4-1 and TRBJ1-6; D is perhaps TRBD1 (5 bases). Germline CDR1 reads MGHRA; CDR2 reads YSYEKL. The V and J ends lost 1 base and 0 bases respectively, with 13 bases between them. The CDR3 totals 18 residues. CDR3 amino acids: CASSQAKGRLSYNSPLHF. For the CDR3, the DNA is TGCGCCAGCAGCCAAGCGAAGGGGCGACTCTCCTATAATTCACCCCTCCACTTT.

Remarks on this clone: Germline is not matched at one junction end, which may reflect a read error. This chain uses TRBV7-9 with TRBJ2-1, with 9 bases lining up with TRBD2. The CDR3 contains 16 residues. The germline CDR1 and CDR2 sequences are SEHNR and FQNEAQ (reference sequence). CDR3 in DNA: TGTTCCAGCAGCTCAACTTCATGGCCTAGCGGGAACGAGCAGTTCTTC. Translating it yields CSSSSTSWPSGNEQFF.

The sample holds one count of this clone. The J gene is TRBJ1-5, the V gene TRBV28; a possible D gene is TRBD1 (6 bases). Trimming pared 9 bases from V and 4 bases from J, leaving 10 bases between. CDR1 MDHEN and CDR2 SYDVKM come from the germline V gene. This CDR3 comprises 12 residues. The CDR3: CASRGWNQPQHF. The CDR3 DNA reads as TGTGCCAGTAGGGGGTGGAATCAGCCCCAGCATTTT.

The chain is built from TRBV4-2 and TRBJ1-2, with 9 positions matching TRBD1. CDR3 size: 14 residues. Germline trimming cut 4 bases from V and 4 bases from J; bases unmatched to any gene: 4. Germline CDR1 is LGHNA and CDR2 is YNFKEQ. CDR3 sequence reads: CASSRTGGSYGYTF. The CDR3 DNA sequence: TGTGCCAGCAGCCGAACAGGGGGCTCCTATGGCTACACCTTC.

J is TRBJ1-1 and V is TRBV5-1, with 8 nucleotides matching TRBD1. Germline loops: CDR1 SGHRS, CDR2 YFSETQ. CDR3 length equals 16 residues. V lost 4 bases and J lost 0; bases outside the gene matches: 8. CDR3 in amino acids: CASSVEPTGVNTEAFF. In DNA form, the CDR3 reads TGCGCCAGCAGCGTAGAGCCGACAGGGGTGAACACTGAAGCTTTCTTT. The full variable domain, rest sourced from reference TRBV5-1 and TRBJ1-1, is KAGVTQTPRYLIKTRGQQVTLSCSPISGHRSVSWYQQTPGQGLQFLFEYFSETQRNKGNFPGRFSGRQFSNSRSEMNVSTLELGDSALYLCASSVEPTGVNTEAFFGQGTRLTVV.

The chain couples TRBV6-1 to TRBJ1-1, with no clear D. The CDR3 length is 14 residues. The germline V and J ends were trimmed by 0 bases and 2 bases, with 7 bases remaining between them. Germline values: CDR1 MNHNS, CDR2 SASEGT. The CDR3 DNA is TGTGCCAGCAGTGAAGCAGGAGGTAACACTGAAGCTTTCTTT. Translating gives CASSEAGGNTEAFF.

The chain combines TRBV28 with TRBJ1-2, with 9 bases lining up with TRBD1. There are 15 residues in the CDR3. In germline, CDR1 is MDHEN, CDR2 SYDVKM. The V and J ends lost 9 bases and 3 bases, in that order; junction bases with no gene match: 11. CDR3 DNA: TGTGCCAGTTGTAGGGGGGGACAGGGTCACTATGGCTACACCTTC. This codes for CASCRGGQGHYGYTF.

The rearrangement joins TRBV19 to TRBJ1-1, with D maybe TRBD1 (5 bases). CDR1 is LNHDA, CDR2 SQIVND, per germline (reference sequence). V lost 6 bases and J lost 6, with 17 bases in between. CDR3 length: 14 residues. Here the CDR3 reads CASRTLGRGSEAFF. DNA of the CDR3: TGTGCCAGTAGGACTCTAGGGCGGGGGTCTGAAGCTTTCTTT.

The chain joins TRBV19 to TRBJ1-4; D ambiguous. The CDR3 spans 14 residues. From germline, CDR1 is LNHDA and CDR2 SQIVND (reference sequence). V was clipped by 7 bases and J by 5 bases, with 14 bases between them. CDR3 residues: CASKARARNEKLFF. The CDR3 DNA reads TGTGCCAGTAAAGCTCGAGCGCGGAATGAAAAACTGTTTTTT.

V usage is TRBV5-5 and J usage is TRBJ1-1; no clear D gene. CDR1 is SGHKS and CDR2 is YYEKEE in the germline V gene (reference sequence). Deletions cut 0 bases from V and 0 bases from J, with 9 bases between. This CDR3 is built from 15 residues. CDR3 bases: TGTGCCAGCAGCTTGGGGCAGTCCATGAACACTGAAGCTTTCTTT. Amino acid sequence: CASSLGQSMNTEAFF.

The genes are TRBV9 and TRBJ2-5, with D maybe TRBD1 (5 bases). CDR3 length: 16 amino acids. Deletions cut 0 bases from V and 5 bases from J, with 17 bases between. Germline CDR1 and CDR2: SGDLS and YYNGEE. CDR3 bases: TGTGCCAGCAGCGTAGAAGCCGCCTTGGGGCCCGAGACCCAGTACTTC. Translation: CASSVEAALGPETQYF.

The chain combines TRBV6-5 with TRBJ1-1; a possible D gene is TRBD1 (5 bases). Trimming cost V 7 bases and J 4 bases, with 13 bases left between them. The germline CDR1 and CDR2 sequences are MNHEY and SVGAGI. The CDR3 is made up of 13 amino acids. For the CDR3, the DNA is TGTGCCAGCATCAACGGGGGTGGCACTGAAGCTTTCTTT. Protein sequence: CASINGGGTEAFF.